The 12 T cell receptor beta chains given below trace back to one sample, sequenced in a study of blood T cell repertoires in COVID-19. Some clones are missing from TCRdb's copy, which holds only in-frame ones; the method was immunoSEQ multiplex PCR. Of about 99,000 clones in the sample, 85% to 90% were seen once. Sequenced input: peripheral blood. Receptor source: a human donor in a cohort sampled during active COVID-19.

The CDR3 loop is CAWSAGFGYGYTF. The CDR3 DNA reads as TGTGCCTGGAGTGCGGGGTTCGGTTATGGCTACACCTTC. The chain uses TRBV30 and TRBJ1-2; no reliable D call. Germline CDR1 GTSNPN, CDR2 SVGIG (reference sequence). Trimming took off 1 base at V and 5 bases at J, with 11 bases between the two ends. The CDR3 is made up of 13 amino acids. Based on the CDR3 plus reference TRBV30 and TRBJ1-2, the full variable domain is SQTIHQWPATLVQPVGSPLSLECTVEGTSNPNLYWYRQAAGRGLQLLFYSVGIGQISSEVPQNLSASRPQDRQFILSSKKLLLSDSGFYLCAWSAGFGYGYTFGSGTRLTVV.

The chain combines TRBV4-2 with TRBJ2-2; D uncertain. The germline V gene has CDR1 LGHNA and CDR2 YNFKEQ. V lost 0 bases and J lost 7, with 6 bases in between. There are 13 residues in the CDR3. For the CDR3, the DNA is TGTGCCAGCAGCCAAGATCCTAGCGGGGAGCTGTTTTTT. This gives the protein CASSQDPSGELFF.

V is TRBV6-5 and J is TRBJ1-2, with D perhaps matching TRBD1 (6 bases). V was cut by 7 bases and J by 7 bases, with 19 bases left in between. Germline V gene sequence: CDR1 MNHEY, CDR2 SVGAGI. The CDR3 has 14 residues. The CDR3 reads CASTRSPDSFGYTF. CDR3 sequence (DNA): TGTGCCAGCACCCGGTCCCCGGACAGCTTTGGCTACACCTTC.

This sequence joins TRBV3-1 (or the pseudogene TRBV3-2) and TRBJ2-7; D ambiguous. Per germline, CDR1 LGHDT and CDR2 YNNKEL (reference sequence). The germline V and J ends were trimmed by 1 base and 3 bases, with 4 bases remaining between them. The CDR3 has 12 residues. CDR3 DNA: TGTGCCAGCAGCCAAGGAGACTACGAGCAGTACTTC. This codes for CASSQGDYEQYF.

V is TRBV5-1 and J is TRBJ2-3, with 11 positions matching TRBD2. The V gene end was trimmed by 0 bases and the J gene end by 1 base; junction bases not matched to a gene: 1. The CDR3 consists of 16 residues. Germline-derived CDR1 and CDR2 are SGHRS and YFSETQ. The CDR3 loop is CASSLVTSGGTDTQYF. The CDR3, as DNA: TGCGCCAGCAGCTTGGTGACTAGCGGGGGCACAGATACGCAGTATTTT.

The chain employs TRBV19 and TRBJ2-2; D ambiguous. V gave up 10 bases and J gave up 1 base, with 4 bases separating them. CDR1 and CDR2 from the germline V gene are LNHDA and SQIVND (reference sequence). This CDR3 contains 11 residues. Here the CDR3 reads CAKRNTGELFF. For the CDR3, the DNA is TGTGCCAAGAGGAACACCGGGGAGCTGTTTTTT.

The J gene is TRBJ2-7, the V gene TRBV27; possible D gene TRBD2, 5 bases. The germline V and J ends were trimmed by 5 bases and 0 bases, with 11 bases remaining between them. Germline CDR1 is MNHEY and CDR2 is SMNVEV (reference sequence). The CDR3 contains 14 residues. The CDR3 DNA reads TGTGCCAGCAGTCTAGCCCATACCTCCTACGAGCAGTACTTC. Its protein product is CASSLAHTSYEQYF.

V usage is TRBV27 and J usage is TRBJ2-4; 7 bases are shared with TRBD1. The CDR3 runs to 17 residues. In germline, CDR1 is MNHEY, CDR2 SMNVEV (reference sequence). V shed 5 bases, J shed 2 bases, and the junction held 12 bases outside the gene matches. The CDR3, as DNA: TGTGCCAGCAGTGCCCACAAGGGGGCTTTAACCAAAAACATTCAGTACTTC. Its translation is CASSAHKGALTKNIQYF.

The gene calls are TRBV3-1 (or the pseudogene TRBV3-2) and TRBJ1-4; 10 positions agree with TRBD1. The CDR3 extends over 15 amino acids. V gave up 5 bases and J gave up 7 bases; unmatched junction bases: 7. In germline, CDR1 is LGHDT, CDR2 YNNKEL (reference sequence). CDR3 DNA sequence: TGTGCCAGCAGCGTCACGACAGGGGGCGGTGAAAAACTGTTTTTT. Translation gives CASSVTTGGGEKLFF.

The chain employs TRBV10-3 and TRBJ1-2; no reliable D call. CDR3 length: 14 residues. V was cut by 4 bases and J by 2 bases, with 11 bases left in between. Germline values: CDR1 ENHRY, CDR2 SYGVKD. The CDR3 DNA sequence: TGTGCCATCAGTGCAGGTCCAACAAACTATGGCTACACCTTC. This gives the protein CAISAGPTNYGYTF.

J is TRBJ2-4 and V is TRBV5-1; 7 bases map to TRBD2. This CDR3 is 14 amino acids long. Germline V gene lookup returns CDR1 SGHRS and CDR2 YFSETQ. Losses at the gene ends were 0 bases for V and 3 bases for J; bases not matched to a gene: 0. The CDR3 bases are TGCGCCAGCAGCTTGGGGACTAGCAAAAACATTCAGTACTTC. Translating gives CASSLGTSKNIQYF. The full variable domain, completed using reference TRBV5-1 and TRBJ2-4, is KAGVTQTPRYLIKTRGQQVTLSCSPISGHRSVSWYQQTPGQGLQFLFEYFSETQRNKGNFPGRFSGRQFSNSRSEMNVSTLELGDSALYLCASSLGTSKNIQYFGAGTRLSVL.

The chain recombines TRBV20-1 with TRBJ1-5, with 8 bases aligning to TRBD1. Germline CDR1 is DFQATT and CDR2 is SNEGSKA (reference sequence). This CDR3 is 17 amino acids long. J gave up 3 bases and V 3 bases, and 13 bases lay outside the gene matches. The chain's CDR3 is CSASDSTGDPYNQPQHF. In nucleotides, the CDR3 is TGCAGTGCTAGTGATTCGACAGGGGACCCTTACAATCAGCCCCAGCATTTT.